Below, 32 T cell receptor beta chains from the same sample are listed, as sequenced in a study of T cell responses to AZD1222 COVID-19 vaccine. Data came from immunoSEQ multiplex PCR; TCRdb stores just in-frame clones and leaves some out. The sample has 98,000 or so clones, approximately 86% seen once. The input for sequencing was peripheral blood, taken 28 days after the second dose of the MenACWY control vaccine. The receptors here all came from an adult who received the MenACWY meningococcal vaccine as a control.

This chain connects TRBV28 to TRBJ1-1, with D perhaps matching TRBD1 (5 bases). In germline, CDR1 is MDHEN, CDR2 SYDVKM. This CDR3 region has 16 residues. V lost 5 bases and J lost 1, with 17 bases in between. The CDR3 DNA sequence: TGTGCCAGCAGTAGACCAAGAACAAGGGGGAACACTGAAGCTTTCTTT. Its protein is CASSRPRTRGNTEAFF.

The gene calls are TRBV13 and TRBJ1-2, with 7 bases identical to TRBD1. This CDR3 is built from 16 residues. J gave up 8 bases and V 5 bases, and 17 bases lay outside the gene matches. In germline, CDR1 is PRHDT, CDR2 FYEKMQ (reference sequence). The CDR3 coding sequence is TGTGCCAGCAGCCTAGCGGGGAGCAAGGGGGCGAGGGGCTACACCTTC. Translation gives CASSLAGSKGARGYTF. Variable domain in full (rest from reference TRBV13 and TRBJ1-2): AAGVIQSPRHLIKEKRETATLKCYPIPRHDTVYWYQQGPGQDPQFLISFYEKMQSDKGSIPDRFSAQQFSDYHSELNMSSLELGDSALYFCASSLAGSKGARGYTFGSGTRLTVV.

V usage is TRBV12-3 or TRBV12-4 and J usage is TRBJ2-5, with D perhaps assigned TRBD1 or TRBD2 (5 bases each). The CDR3 totals 13 residues. V was pared by 6 bases and J by 7 bases, with 15 bases between. CDR3 region: CASSKARDGTQYF. For the CDR3, the DNA is TGTGCCAGCAGCAAAGCCCGGGACGGGACCCAGTACTTC.

V is TRBV4-2 and J is TRBJ2-3, with a tentative D call TRBD2 (5 bases). Germline V CDR1 and CDR2: LGHNA, YNFKEQ. The CDR3 runs 17 residues. V was cut by 4 bases and J by 2 bases, with 19 bases left in between. The CDR3 loop is CASSPNQRLAPTDTQYF. The DNA of the CDR3 is TGTGCCAGCAGCCCCAATCAGCGGCTAGCCCCCACAGATACGCAGTATTTT.

The chain links TRBV6-1 to TRBJ2-7, with TRBD2 matching 15 bases. Germline-derived CDR1 and CDR2 are MNHNS and SASEGT. V lost 3 bases, J lost 3 bases, and 3 bases stayed unmatched. There are 16 residues in the CDR3. CDR3 sequence (DNA): TGTGCCAGCAGTGAGGGACTAGCGGGGGGCCGCTACGAGCAGTACTTC. As protein: CASSEGLAGGRYEQYF.

CDR3 amino acids: CASSLGDSGVLFEQYF. CDR3 in DNA: TGTGCCAGCAGCCTTGGGGATAGCGGGGTCCTTTTCGAGCAGTACTTC. This sequence joins TRBV9 and TRBJ2-7, with 8 bases fitting TRBD2. Germline values: CDR1 SGDLS, CDR2 YYNGEE. The CDR3 covers 16 residues. J was trimmed by 6 bases and V by 4 bases; bases with no gene match: 15.

The chain couples TRBV14 to TRBJ2-1, with TRBD1 as a possible D gene (5 bases). This CDR3 has 12 amino acids. The germline V gene encodes CDR1 SGHDN and CDR2 FVKESK. V lost 5 bases, J lost 7 bases, and 9 bases lay in between. For the CDR3, the DNA is TGTGCCAGCAGCTCCCACAGGAATGAGCAGTTCTTC. This gives the protein CASSSHRNEQFF.

The chain carries TRBV6-2 or TRBV6-3 and TRBJ2-7; 7 bases fit TRBD1. Trimming cost V 6 bases and J 3 bases; bases outside gene matches: 5. Germline V CDR1 and CDR2: MNHEY, SVGEGT. CDR3 length: 13 amino acids. The DNA for the CDR3 is TGTGCCAGCAGCTCCGGGACAGTCTACGAGCAGTACTTC. The encoded protein is CASSSGTVYEQYF.

This clone is a singleton in its sample. This chain uses TRBV18 with TRBJ1-2, with TRBD1 matching over 7 bases. The germline V gene has CDR1 KGHSH and CDR2 LQKENI. This CDR3 has 14 amino acids. V was pared by 1 base and J by 4 bases, with 3 bases of the junction left unmatched. This CDR3 reads CASSPQGASYGYTF. DNA for the CDR3: TGTGCCAGCTCACCACAGGGGGCCAGCTATGGCTACACCTTC.

The rearrangement joins TRBV11-2 to TRBJ2-1; D gene unclear. Between the trimmed V and J ends, which lost 1 base and 0 bases, there was a span of 7 bases. Germline loops: CDR1 SGHAT, CDR2 FQNNGV. This CDR3 region has 15 residues. This CDR3 is CASSLARSSYNEQFF. As DNA, the CDR3 is TGTGCCAGCAGCTTAGCCAGGAGCTCCTACAATGAGCAGTTCTTC.

Turning to this clone: The sample holds other DNA sequences that translate to the same CDR3. The chain recombines TRBV3-1 (or the pseudogene TRBV3-2) with TRBJ1-1; D is ambiguous. Germline values: CDR1 LGHDT, CDR2 YNNKEL (reference sequence). CDR3 length: 13 amino acids. V was clipped by 1 base and J by 5 bases, with 8 bases between them. The CDR3 is CASSQGHRTEAFF. For the CDR3, the DNA is TGTGCCAGCAGCCAAGGCCATCGGACTGAAGCTTTCTTT.

As to this clone: At one of its ends the junction is not consistent with the germline gene, which may arise from a read error. The genes are TRBV27 and TRBJ2-1, with D possibly being TRBD1 or TRBD2 (5 bases each). The CDR3 totals 12 residues. CDR1 is MNHEY, CDR2 SMNVEV, per germline (reference sequence). The CDR3 DNA follows: TGTGCCAGTGTCATAACCCCGGGACCGCGGATCTTC. Translation: CASVITPGPRIF.

V is TRBV6-1 and J is TRBJ2-1; D uncertain. The CDR3 loop spans 14 amino acids. In germline, CDR1 is MNHNS, CDR2 SASEGT. Trimming stripped 2 bases from V and 7 bases from J, with 12 bases between. The CDR3 spells CASSERPRVNEQFF. CDR3 in DNA: TGTGCCAGCAGTGAACGCCCCCGAGTTAATGAGCAGTTCTTC.

The chain uses TRBV13 and TRBJ2-6; no clear D. The germline CDR1 and CDR2 sequences are PRHDT and FYEKMQ (reference sequence). Trimming took off 6 bases at V and 0 bases at J, with 9 bases between the two ends. This CDR3 comprises 15 residues. The CDR3 loop reads CASSSLSSGANVLTF. In DNA form, the CDR3 reads TGTGCCAGCAGTTCCCTGAGCTCTGGGGCCAACGTCCTGACTTTC.

V usage is TRBV19 and J usage is TRBJ2-2; the D gene is possibly TRBD1 (5 bases). V was pared by 5 bases and J by 7 bases, with 8 bases between. The CDR3 spans 12 residues. Germline loops: CDR1 LNHDA, CDR2 SQIVND (reference sequence). The CDR3 DNA reads as TGTGCCAGTAGTTCCCAGGGCGGGGAGCTGTTTTTT. Amino acid sequence: CASSSQGGELFF.

V usage is TRBV2 and J usage is TRBJ2-6; no definite D call. This CDR3 has 16 amino acids. V was pared by 6 bases and J by 0 bases, with 12 bases between. CDR1 and CDR2 (germline): SNHLY, FYNNEI. CDR3 residues: CASRNLGSSGANVLTF. The CDR3 nucleotides are TGTGCCAGCAGAAATCTCGGGTCCTCTGGGGCCAACGTCCTGACTTTC.

CDR3 residues: CASSESGGAFETQYF. The CDR3 region has the DNA TGTGCCAGCAGTGAAAGCGGGGGGGCCTTTGAGACCCAGTACTTC. The gene calls are TRBV6-4 and TRBJ2-5; 10 bases are shared with TRBD2. This CDR3 contains 15 residues. V shed 3 bases, J shed 5 bases, and the junction held 6 bases outside the gene matches. Germline V gives CDR1 MRHNA, CDR2 SNTAGT.

The chain couples TRBV6-2 or TRBV6-3 to TRBJ2-1; 9 bases fit TRBD1. Germline CDR1 is MNHEY and CDR2 is SVGEGT. The CDR3 is 16 residues long. V shed 0 bases and J 7 bases; nucleotides not matched to a gene: 7. Here the CDR3 DNA reads TGTGCCAGCAGTTACTCGCCGGGACAGGGTACAAATGAGCAGTTCTTC. This encodes CASSYSPGQGTNEQFF.

This chain links TRBV28 with TRBJ2-7, with TRBD1 identical over 7 bases. This CDR3 has 16 amino acids. Trimming at V came to 8 bases and at J to 4 bases, leaving 17 bases not matched to a gene. Germline V gives CDR1 MDHEN, CDR2 SYDVKM. For the CDR3, the DNA is TGTGCCAGCCAAACACAGCAGAGGGGGCGCGAGTACGAGCAGTACTTC. This gives the protein CASQTQQRGREYEQYF.

The rearrangement uses TRBV5-1 and TRBJ1-4, with 8 bases identical to TRBD1. The CDR3 loop spans 17 amino acids. With V trimmed by 4 bases and J by 8 bases, 16 bases remained unmatched. From germline, CDR1 is SGHRS and CDR2 YFSETQ. CDR3 in DNA: TGCGCCAGCAGCCCGGGGGCAGGGGGCTTACTAGGGGAAAAACTGTTTTTT. It yields the protein CASSPGAGGLLGEKLFF. The entire variable domain, with the rest obtained from reference TRBV5-1 and TRBJ1-4, is as follows: KAGVTQTPRYLIKTRGQQVTLSCSPISGHRSVSWYQQTPGQGLQFLFEYFSETQRNKGNFPGRFSGRQFSNSRSEMNVSTLELGDSALYLCASSPGAGGLLGEKLFFGSGTQLSVL.

The chain links TRBV7-3 to TRBJ2-1; tentatively, D is TRBD1 (6 bases). The CDR3 runs 15 residues. Germline-derived CDR1 and CDR2 are SGHTA and FQGTGA. The V and J ends lost 4 bases and 5 bases respectively, with 15 bases between them. This chain's CDR3 is CASSSSRGINNEQFF. The CDR3 DNA reads TGTGCCAGCAGCTCGAGCAGGGGAATTAACAATGAGCAGTTCTTC.

The J gene is TRBJ2-1, the V gene TRBV7-3, with D possibly called TRBD1 or TRBD2 (5 bases each). Trimming pared 3 bases from V and 6 bases from J, leaving 21 bases between. The germline V gene has CDR1 SGHTA and CDR2 FQGTGA. This CDR3 is 17 amino acids long. CDR3 protein: CASSFGSLGPASNEQFF. Here the CDR3 DNA reads TGTGCCAGCAGCTTTGGCTCCCTGGGACCCGCCAGCAATGAGCAGTTCTTC.

The V and J genes are TRBV27 and TRBJ1-6; TRBD1 matches 8 bases. CDR3 length: 16 amino acids. Trimming removed 5 bases from V and 2 bases from J; junction bases left unmatched: 5. Germline assignment: CDR1 MNHEY and CDR2 SMNVEV (reference sequence). This CDR3 reads CASSLWTGPYNSPLHF. DNA of the CDR3: TGTGCCAGCAGTCTATGGACAGGGCCCTATAATTCACCCCTCCACTTT.

This clone came up once. The chain joins TRBV5-1 to TRBJ2-2; possible D gene TRBD1, 5 bases. The CDR3 has 16 amino acids. Germline CDR1 and CDR2: SGHRS and YFSETQ. Trimming pared 0 bases from V and 5 bases from J, leaving 14 bases between. CDR3 region: CASSLGGSLGTGELFF. The DNA for the CDR3 is TGCGCCAGCAGCTTGGGGGGCAGTCTGGGAACCGGGGAGCTGTTTTTT.

The rearrangement joins TRBV2 to TRBJ1-2; D unclear. This CDR3 comprises 18 residues. V dropped 4 bases and J dropped 5 bases, with 26 bases sitting between them. Germline CDR1 and CDR2: SNHLY and FYNNEI. In DNA, the CDR3 is TGTGCCAGCAGTGCCACGAATTTGGTAGGGATTTTACCTTATGGCTACACCTTC. Protein product: CASSATNLVGILPYGYTF.

The rearrangement links TRBV11-2 to TRBJ2-3; 10 nucleotides line up with TRBD1. The V gene's germline CDR1 is SGHAT and CDR2 FQNNGV. This CDR3 comprises 14 residues. J gave up 5 bases and V 3 bases, and 2 bases lay outside the gene matches. CDR3 in DNA: TGTGCCAGCAGCTTTGGACAGGGGGTAGATACGCAGTATTTT. The encoded protein is CASSFGQGVDTQYF.

Only a few counts were recorded for this clone. The chain carries TRBV3-1 (or the pseudogene TRBV3-2) and TRBJ2-5; no clear D gene. The CDR3 is 13 amino acids. Per the germline V gene, CDR1 is LGHDT and CDR2 is YNNKEL (reference sequence). With 0 bases removed from V and 1 base from J, the gap between germline ends came to 3 bases. CDR3 sequence (DNA): TGTGCCAGCAGCCAAGACTTCCAAGAGACCCAGTACTTC. This translates into CASSQDFQETQYF.

The J gene is TRBJ1-4, the V gene TRBV18; D gene uncertain. V was shortened by 2 bases and J by 5 bases, with 6 bases between the two germline ends. Germline-derived CDR1 and CDR2 are KGHSH and LQKENI. The CDR3 consists of 13 residues. The CDR3 loop is CASSPGVNEKLFF. The CDR3 DNA sequence: TGTGCCAGCTCACCAGGGGTCAATGAAAAACTGTTTTTT.

The rearrangement links TRBV6-5 to TRBJ1-2; 7 bases align to TRBD1. The CDR3 contains 12 residues. V gave up 6 bases and J gave up 7 bases; unmatched junction bases: 5. Germline CDR1 MNHEY, CDR2 SVGAGI. CDR3 sequence: CASSRTGAGYTF. CDR3 coding DNA: TGTGCCAGCAGCCGAACAGGGGCTGGCTACACCTTC.

The V and J genes are TRBV3-1 (or the pseudogene TRBV3-2) and TRBJ2-7, with TRBD1 identical over 7 bases. The CDR3 is 14 amino acids. V was pared by 4 bases and J by 0 bases, with 3 bases of the junction left unmatched. Germline CDR1 LGHDT, CDR2 YNNKEL (reference sequence). The CDR3: CASSPQGTSYEQYF. The CDR3, as DNA: TGTGCCAGCAGCCCACAGGGGACCTCCTACGAGCAGTACTTC.

The chain is built from TRBV15 and TRBJ1-4; no definite D call. V was shortened by 0 bases and J by 8 bases, with 7 bases between the two germline ends. There are 13 residues in the CDR3. From germline, CDR1 is LNHNV and CDR2 YYDKDF (reference sequence). The CDR3 DNA reads as TGTGCCACCAGCAGAGATCGGCGGGAAAAACTGTTTTTT. Residues: CATSRDRREKLFF.

In its sample, this clone was seen a few times. The chain employs TRBV27 and TRBJ1-2; 11 nucleotides line up with TRBD1. V was clipped by 4 bases and J by 4 bases; unmatched bases: 8. The length of the CDR3 is 16 residues. In germline, CDR1 is MNHEY, CDR2 SMNVEV (reference sequence). The CDR3 nucleotides are TGTGCCAGCAGTTCCGGACAGGGGGCGATCCCCTATGGCTACACCTTC. Amino acids: CASSSGQGAIPYGYTF.